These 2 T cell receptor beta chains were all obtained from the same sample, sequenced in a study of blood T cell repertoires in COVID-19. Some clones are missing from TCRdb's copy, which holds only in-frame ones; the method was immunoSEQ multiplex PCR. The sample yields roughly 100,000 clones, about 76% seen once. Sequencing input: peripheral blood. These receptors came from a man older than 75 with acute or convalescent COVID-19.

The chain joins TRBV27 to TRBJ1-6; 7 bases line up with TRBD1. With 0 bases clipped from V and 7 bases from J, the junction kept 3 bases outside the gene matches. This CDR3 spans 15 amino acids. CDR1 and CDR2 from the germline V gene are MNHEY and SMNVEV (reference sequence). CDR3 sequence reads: CASSLSGQTNSPLHF. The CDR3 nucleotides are TGTGCCAGCAGTTTATCGGGACAGACCAATTCACCCCTCCACTTT.

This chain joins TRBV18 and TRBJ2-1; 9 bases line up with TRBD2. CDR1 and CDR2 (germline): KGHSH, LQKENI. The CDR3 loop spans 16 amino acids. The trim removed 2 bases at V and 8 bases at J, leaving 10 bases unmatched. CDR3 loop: CASSPGGVAGADEQFF. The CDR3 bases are TGTGCCAGCTCACCAGGCGGGGTAGCGGGAGCGGATGAGCAGTTCTTC.